This T cell receptor (beta chain) originates from a study of blood T cell repertoires in COVID-19. In the authors' workflow: By means of reference gene primer amplification, nucleated cell counts were estimated. TCRdb keeps only in-frame clones here, not all; method: immunoSEQ multiplex PCR. The D gene and trimming were derived from the DNA, and the V and J assignments and clone size from that table. The sample yields around 300,000 clones, about 88% seen once. Enrolled through a virtual design, the participants were between roughly 18 and 100 years of age and came from 24 US areas. Among Cohort 3 donors, those recovered had two negative PCRs, clearance, or symptom resolution. Germline CDR1 LNHDA, CDR2 SQIVND (reference sequence). Trimming removed 7 bases from V and 3 bases from J; junction bases left unmatched: 11. CDR3 size: 16 residues.

The receptor comes from a woman between 50 and 59 years old who had recovered from COVID-19. Specimen: PBMCs or T cells enriched from blood (not recorded which). V usage is TRBV19 and J usage is TRBJ1-5; 8 bases are a match to TRBD1. CDR3 sequence: CASTNTRTGFNQPQHF. The CDR3 DNA reads TGTGCCAGTACCAACACCCGGACAGGGTTCAATCAGCCCCAGCATTTT.